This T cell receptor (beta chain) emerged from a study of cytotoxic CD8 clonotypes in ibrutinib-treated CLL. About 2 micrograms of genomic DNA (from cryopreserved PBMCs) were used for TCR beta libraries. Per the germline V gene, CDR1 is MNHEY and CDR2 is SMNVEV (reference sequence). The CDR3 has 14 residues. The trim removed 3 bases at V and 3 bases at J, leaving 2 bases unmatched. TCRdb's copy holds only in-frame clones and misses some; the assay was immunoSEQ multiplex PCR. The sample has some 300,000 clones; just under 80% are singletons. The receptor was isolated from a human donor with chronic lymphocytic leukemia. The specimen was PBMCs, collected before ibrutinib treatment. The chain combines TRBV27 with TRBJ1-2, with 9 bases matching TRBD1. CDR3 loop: CASSFGTGHYGYTF. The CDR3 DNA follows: TGTGCCAGCAGTTTCGGGACAGGGCACTATGGCTACACCTTC.